This T cell receptor (beta chain) was captured by sequencing in a study of metastatic and nonmetastatic thyroid tumors. Across the whole study: Malignant and benign thyroid patients had repertoires compared in peripheral blood and tumor or nodule tissue.

Every patient was untreated before thyroid surgery. The germline gives CDR1 SGHRS, CDR2 YFSETQ. V shed 3 bases and J shed 3 bases, with 9 bases lying between them. The CDR3 consists of 14 residues. This clone was seen at least ten times. Its antigen remains unidentified. Under the authors' procedure: What underpinned the distant-metastasis classifier for papillary thyroid cancer was the set of CDR3 differences across clinicopathological groups. Through MiXCR, TCRdb re-clonotyped the PCR reads. The V and J calls reflect TCRdb's pipeline rather than the authors' work. This sample has tens of thousands of clones, with less than 5% found just once. Whole-study findings and limits: Relative to benign nodules, malignant thyroid tumors were reportedly characterized by significantly elevated TCR beta diversity in blood and tumor.

Material for sequencing was blood. The TCR sequence derives from a female donor with papillary thyroid cancer or a benign thyroid nodule (not recorded which). Some clones in this sample may be carry-over from other donors' samples. The chain employs TRBV5-1 and TRBJ2-2, with a tentative D call TRBD1 (6 bases). The CDR3 DNA reads as TGCGCCAGCAGCTGGACAGCAGACACCGGGGAGCTGTTTTTT. As protein: CASSWTADTGELFF.